The rows below give T cell receptor beta chains drawn from one sample of a study of T-cell memory formation after mild COVID-19. One entry per CDR3 protein, called by TCRdb with MiXCR from the 5' RACE reads. The data hold approximately 150,000 distinct CDR3 sequences, with around 13% observed a single time. Material for sequencing was PBMCs or a T cell subset sorted from them (not recorded which). Receptors originate from a man aged 18 to 35 who had mild COVID-19 (a few samples of this study predate the infection). Cell type and time point are not known. CDR3s include the opening cysteine and the closing phenylalanine or tryptophan. Each record gives: D gene, J gene, V gene, clone size, CDR3 DNA, CDR3 protein. The D gene is left open where the match is weak. Only some rows state a clone size, as once, few, many or a class for expanded clones.

TRBD1 | TRBJ2-3 | TRBV6-1 | . | TGTGCCAGCAGACGAGTCGCCGGGACAGCTAGCACAGATACGCAGTATTTT | CASRRVAGTASTDTQYF
. | TRBJ1-2 | TRBV9 | many | TGTGCCAGCAGCCCATGGACAGTTGCTAACTATGGCTACACCTTC | CASSPWTVANYGYTF
. | TRBJ1-1 | TRBV20-1 | few | TGCAGTGGGAGTAGCGCGAACACTGAAGCTTTCTTT | CSGSSANTEAFF
. | TRBJ2-1 | TRBV6-2/TRBV6-3 | few | TGTGCCAGCAAGAGCTCCTACAATGAGCAGTTCTTC | CASKSSYNEQFF
. | TRBJ2-3 | TRBV9 | many | TGTGCCAGCAGCGTCCCGGGGAGCACAGATACGCAGTATTTT | CASSVPGSTDTQYF
. | TRBJ1-3 | TRBV7-2 | . | TGTGCCAGCAGCCAAATTATAAGGGACACCATATATTTT | CASSQIIRDTIYF
. | TRBJ2-7 | TRBV5-5 | . | TGTGCCAGCAGCTTCCCGCTTCAGGAGCAGTACTTC | CASSFPLQEQYF
. | TRBJ1-5 | TRBV6-5 | . | TGTGCCAGCAGTTACATAAATCAGCCCCAGCATTTT | CASSYINQPQHF
. | TRBJ2-1 | TRBV29-1 | few | TGCAGCGTTGTGGGCAGCCGGTACAATGAGCAGTTCTTC | CSVVGSRYNEQFF
TRBD1 | TRBJ2-5 | TRBV20-1 | many | TGCAGTGCGAGGGGCAGGGGGCACGAGACCCAGTACTTC | CSARGRGHETQYF
TRBD2 | TRBJ2-3 | TRBV7-8 | many | TGTGCCAGCAGCCCCCGGACTAGCGGTAGCACAGATACGCAGTATTTT | CASSPRTSGSTDTQYF
. | TRBJ2-5 | TRBV20-1 | . | TGCAGTGCTAGAGAAAGTCCGAAAGAGACCCAGTACTTC | CSARESPKETQYF
TRBD1 | TRBJ1-5 | TRBV20-1 | . | TGCAGTGCTATGGGACAGATGAGCAATCAGCCCCAGCATTTT | CSAMGQMSNQPQHF
. | TRBJ1-1 | TRBV19 | many | TGTGCCAGTACCACTCTGGATGACACTGAAGCTTTCTTT | CASTTLDDTEAFF
TRBD2 | TRBJ2-1 | TRBV9 | few | TGTGCCAGCAGCGTAGGGACTAGCGGGGTCTACAATGAGCAGTTCTTC | CASSVGTSGVYNEQFF
. | TRBJ2-5 | TRBV6-6 | . | TGTGCCAGCACTCTCGGGGGCACTGGGGATTCACGGACCCAGTACTTC | CASTLGGTGDSRTQYF
. | TRBJ2-3 | TRBV6-6 | few | TGTGCCAGCAGGCGGATCACCACAGATACGCAGTATTTT | CASRRITTDTQYF
TRBD2 | TRBJ2-2 | TRBV20-1 | few | TGCAGTGCTGTTAGCGGGGGGAACACCGGGGAGCTGTTTTTT | CSAVSGGNTGELFF
TRBD1 | TRBJ1-4 | TRBV6-6 | few | TGTGCCAGCAGCCGCGGACAGGGGAGTGAAAAACTGTTTTTT | CASSRGQGSEKLFF
. | TRBJ2-1 | TRBV5-5 | . | TGTGCCAGCAGCTTGCGGCCAGCCAGCAATGAGCAGTTCTTC | CASSLRPASNEQFF
. | TRBJ1-1 | TRBV29-1 | . | TGCAGCGCCGGGGGGTACACTGAAGCTTTCTTT | CSAGGYTEAFF
. | TRBJ2-3 | TRBV5-4 | few | TGTGCCAGCAGCTGGGGATCAACGGGCACAGATACGCAGTATTTT | CASSWGSTGTDTQYF
TRBD1 | TRBJ1-6 | TRBV2 | . | TGTGCCAGCCTAGGGACAGGGGTAGGTTCACCCCTCCACTTT | CASLGTGVGSPLHF
TRBD1 | TRBJ1-2 | TRBV28 | few | TGTGCCAGCAAGGGACAGTACTATGGCTACACCTTC | CASKGQYYGYTF
. | TRBJ1-3 | TRBV5-1 | . | TGCGCCAGCAGCTTGGTCGGCCCGAGGTCTGGAAACACCATATATTTT | CASSLVGPRSGNTIYF
TRBD1 | TRBJ2-1 | TRBV9 | few | TGTGCCAGCAGCTCGAGGACAGGGGCGGTAAGTGAGCAGTTCTTC | CASSSRTGAVSEQFF
. | TRBJ1-5 | TRBV7-6 | . | TGTGCCAGCAGCCCCTACGGGCGGGAGCCCCAGCATTTT | CASSPYGREPQHF
. | TRBJ2-1 | TRBV5-1 | . | TGCGCCAGCACCTCCACCATCCACAATGAGCAGTTCTTC | CASTSTIHNEQFF
. | TRBJ2-2 | TRBV9 | . | TGTGCCAGCAGCGCTATATCCACCTCTAGGTCCGGGGAGCTGTTTTTT | CASSAISTSRSGELFF
TRBD1 | TRBJ1-2 | TRBV4-3 | . | TGCGCCAGCAGCCAAGATTACGGATCGACAGGGGGCATCGATGGCTACACCTTC | CASSQDYGSTGGIDGYTF
. | TRBJ2-2 | TRBV12-3/TRBV12-4 | few | TGTGCCAGCAGTTTGTCGGCGGGGTACACCGGGGAGCTGTTTTTT | CASSLSAGYTGELFF
TRBD1 | TRBJ2-1 | TRBV24-1 | few | TGTGCCACCAGTGATTTCCGGGACAGGGTCGGCAATGAGCAGTTCTTC | CATSDFRDRVGNEQFF
. | TRBJ2-7 | TRBV5-5 | . | TGTGCCAGCAGCCCGGATCGCAGGGCCGAGCAGTACTTC | CASSPDRRAEQYF
TRBD1 | TRBJ1-2 | TRBV6-5 | . | TGTGCCAGCAGCGGGACAGGGCTCAGAGAGGGCTACACCTTC | CASSGTGLREGYTF
. | TRBJ2-1 | TRBV23-1 | . | TGCGCCAGCAGTCCCCTTCTGTCCAATGAGCAGTTCTTC | CASSPLLSNEQFF
TRBD1 | TRBJ2-6 | TRBV18 | few | TGTGCCAGCTCACTGGGACAGTCCGGGGCCAACGTCCTGACTTTC | CASSLGQSGANVLTF
. | TRBJ1-4 | TRBV20-1 | few | TGCAGTGCTTTACAAAATGAAAAACTGTTTTTT | CSALQNEKLFF
TRBD1 | TRBJ2-3 | TRBV29-1 | few | TGCAGCGTCAGGGGGCGGTTCACAGATACGCAGTATTTT | CSVRGRFTDTQYF
TRBD1 | TRBJ1-2 | TRBV15 | . | TGTGCCACCGCGAAAGGACAGGGGGCGTTCGGCTACACCTTC | CATAKGQGAFGYTF
. | TRBJ2-2 | TRBV15 | . | TGTGCCACCAACCTACAGGGATACACCGGGGAGCTGTTTTTT | CATNLQGYTGELFF
. | TRBJ1-1 | TRBV29-1 | . | TGCAGCCCACGAGTTATGAACACTGAAGCTTTCTTT | CSPRVMNTEAFF
. | TRBJ2-7 | TRBV3-1 | once | TGTGCCAGCAGCCCGTCGGGTGCCTACGAGCAGTACTTC | CASSPSGAYEQYF
. | TRBJ2-4 | TRBV5-1 | . | TGCGCCAGCAGACCCAGGGGAGACAACATTCAGTACTTC | CASRPRGDNIQYF